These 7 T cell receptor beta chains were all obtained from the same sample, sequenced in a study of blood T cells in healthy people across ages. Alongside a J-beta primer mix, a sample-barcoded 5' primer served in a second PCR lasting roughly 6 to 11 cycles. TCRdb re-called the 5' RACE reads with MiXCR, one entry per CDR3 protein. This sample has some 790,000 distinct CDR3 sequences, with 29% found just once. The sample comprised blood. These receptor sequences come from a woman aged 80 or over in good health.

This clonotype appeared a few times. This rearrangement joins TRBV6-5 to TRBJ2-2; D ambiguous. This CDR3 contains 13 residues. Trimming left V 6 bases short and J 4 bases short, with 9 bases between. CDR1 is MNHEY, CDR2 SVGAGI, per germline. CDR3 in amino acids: CASRSISTGELFF. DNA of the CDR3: TGTGCCAGCAGGTCAATAAGCACCGGGGAGCTGTTTTTT.

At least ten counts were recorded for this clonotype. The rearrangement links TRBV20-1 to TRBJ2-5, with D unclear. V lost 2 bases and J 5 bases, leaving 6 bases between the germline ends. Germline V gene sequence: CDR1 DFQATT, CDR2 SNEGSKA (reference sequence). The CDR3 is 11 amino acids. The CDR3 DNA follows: TGCAGTGCTAGAAAAGACGAGACCCAGTACTTC. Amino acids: CSARKDETQYF.

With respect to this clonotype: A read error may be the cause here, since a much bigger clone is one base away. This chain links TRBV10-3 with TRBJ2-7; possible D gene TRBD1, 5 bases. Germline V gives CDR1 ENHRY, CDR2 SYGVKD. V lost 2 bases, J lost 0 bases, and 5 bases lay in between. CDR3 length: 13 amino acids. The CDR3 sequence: CAISERGSYEQYF. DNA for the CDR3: TGTGCCATCAGTGAGAGGGGCTCCTACGAGCAGTACTTC.

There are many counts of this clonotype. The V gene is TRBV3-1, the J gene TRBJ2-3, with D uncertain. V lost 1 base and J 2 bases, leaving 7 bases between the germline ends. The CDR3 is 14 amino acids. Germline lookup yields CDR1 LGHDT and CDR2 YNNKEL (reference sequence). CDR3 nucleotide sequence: TGTGCCAGCAGCCAAGTTTCCATCACAGATACGCAGTATTTT. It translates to CASSQVSITDTQYF.

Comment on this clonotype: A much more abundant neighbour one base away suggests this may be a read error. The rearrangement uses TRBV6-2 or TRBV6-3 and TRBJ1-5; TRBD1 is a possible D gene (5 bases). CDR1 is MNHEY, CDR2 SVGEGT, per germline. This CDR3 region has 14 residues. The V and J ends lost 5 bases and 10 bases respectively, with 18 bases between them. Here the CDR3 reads CASSRDKGLGPQHF. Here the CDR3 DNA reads TGTGCCAGCAGTCGAGACAAGGGGCTAGGACCCCAGCATTTT.

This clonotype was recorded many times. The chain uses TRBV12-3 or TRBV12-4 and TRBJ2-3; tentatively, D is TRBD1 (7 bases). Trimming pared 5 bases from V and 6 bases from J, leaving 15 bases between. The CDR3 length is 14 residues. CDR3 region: CASSRGTAGDTQYF. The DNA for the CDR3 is TGTGCCAGCAGTCGCGGGACAGCCGGGGATACGCAGTATTTT.

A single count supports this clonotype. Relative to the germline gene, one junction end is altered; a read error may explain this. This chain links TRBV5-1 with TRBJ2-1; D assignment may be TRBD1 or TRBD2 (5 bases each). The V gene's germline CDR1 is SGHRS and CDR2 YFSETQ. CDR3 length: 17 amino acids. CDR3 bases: TGCGCCAGCAGCCCAACATGGGACGGAACCTCCGACAATGTGCAGTTCTTC. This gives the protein CASSPTWDGTSDNVQFF.